These 19 T cell receptor beta chains originate from one sample sequenced in a study of cytomegalovirus exposure and HLA in healthy donors. The PCR was carried out with 60 Vbeta primers and 13 Jbeta primers. The repertoire was sequenced with immunoSEQ multiplex PCR; TCRdb's copy has only in-frame clones and lacks some. Found here are some 79,000 clones, around 66% of them singletons; the top ten hold 14% to 15%. Specimen: PBMCs. The origin of the receptors is a woman between 40 and 50 years old in good health and CMV-seropositive.

The chain employs TRBV7-9 and TRBJ1-1, with no clear D. Looked up from germline, CDR1 is SEHNR and CDR2 is FQNEAQ (reference sequence). V shed 5 bases and J shed 1 base, with 17 bases lying between them. CDR3 length: 16 residues. The CDR3 nucleotides read TGTGCCAGCAGCCCCGGGTCCATTATTGGGAACACTGAAGCTTTCTTT. Translation gives CASSPGSIIGNTEAFF.

This rearrangement joins TRBV19 to TRBJ2-5; TRBD2 might be the D (6 bases). V lost 3 bases to trimming and J lost 5 bases, with 13 bases between them. CDR3 size: 14 residues. CDR1 LNHDA and CDR2 SQIVND come from the germline V gene (reference sequence). The CDR3 reads CASSITRGKETQYF. The CDR3 bases are TGTGCCAGTAGTATCACCCGGGGGAAGGAGACCCAGTACTTC. Complete variable domain (other parts from reference TRBV19 and TRBJ2-5): DGGITQSPKYLFRKEGQNVTLSCEQNLNHDAMYWYRQDPGQGLRLIYYSQIVNDFQKGDIAEGYSVSREKKESFPLTVTSAQKNPTAFYLCASSITRGKETQYFGPGTRLLVL.

The chain employs TRBV28 and TRBJ2-1; possibly TRBD1 for D (6 bases). Germline V gene data show CDR1 as MDHEN and CDR2 as SYDVKM. The CDR3 totals 14 residues. Trimming stripped 3 bases from V and 4 bases from J, with 10 bases between. CDR3: CASSLTGPYNEQFF. In nucleotides, the CDR3 is TGTGCCAGCAGTTTGACAGGACCTTACAATGAGCAGTTCTTC.

The genes are TRBV11-2 and TRBJ2-7, with a tentative D call TRBD2 (6 bases). The germline V gene encodes CDR1 SGHAT and CDR2 FQNNGV. The germline V and J ends were trimmed by 3 bases and 2 bases, with 14 bases remaining between them. This CDR3 is 15 amino acids long. DNA for the CDR3: TGTGCCAGCAGCTTGTGGAGGGATCAGGCCTACGAGCAGTACTTC. Translated, it gives CASSLWRDQAYEQYF.

The chain combines TRBV19 with TRBJ2-7; a possible D gene is TRBD1 (5 bases). This CDR3 has 14 residues. Germline values: CDR1 LNHDA, CDR2 SQIVND (reference sequence). V lost 4 bases and J lost 0, with 10 bases in between. The CDR3 loop is CASSSRAHSYEQYF. In nucleotides, the CDR3 is TGTGCCAGTAGTAGCAGGGCTCACTCCTACGAGCAGTACTTC.

This clone was observed a few times. The rearrangement uses TRBV9 and TRBJ2-7, with 10 bases that match TRBD1. The germline V gene encodes CDR1 SGDLS and CDR2 YYNGEE. With 0 bases clipped from V and 3 bases from J, the junction kept 6 bases outside the gene matches. The CDR3 runs 16 residues. CDR3 DNA sequence: TGTGCCAGCAGCGTAGGGTCCGGGACAGGGGACTACGAGCAGTACTTC. Amino acid sequence: CASSVGSGTGDYEQYF.

The chain has TRBV5-1 and TRBJ2-2, with 12 bases fitting TRBD2. The CDR3 contains 15 residues. The trim removed 2 bases at V and 6 bases at J, leaving 2 bases unmatched. The germline CDR1 and CDR2 sequences are SGHRS and YFSETQ. The CDR3 reads CASSLLAGGAGELFF. In DNA form, the CDR3 reads TGCGCCAGCAGCTTACTAGCGGGAGGCGCCGGGGAGCTGTTTTTT.

A remark on this clone: The identical CDR3 is also encoded by other nucleotide sequences in the sample. The J gene is TRBJ1-5, the V gene TRBV7-9, with D possibly TRBD1 on 6 matching bases. This CDR3 spans 13 amino acids. CDR1 is SEHNR and CDR2 is FQNEAQ in the germline V gene (reference sequence). Trimming removed 4 bases at V and 7 bases at J, with 11 bases between. CDR3 coding DNA: TGTGCCAGCAGCTCACAGGGTGACCAGCCCCAGCATTTT. Protein: CASSSQGDQPQHF.

A single count supports this clone. This chain connects TRBV7-2 to TRBJ2-7; D gene uncertain. The CDR3 is 12 residues long. Trimming stripped 5 bases from V and 3 bases from J, with 8 bases between. From germline, CDR1 is SGHTA and CDR2 FQGNSA. CDR3 protein: CASSIDNYEQYF. CDR3 sequence (DNA): TGTGCCAGCAGCATTGACAACTACGAGCAGTACTTC.

The CDR3 DNA reads TGTGCCAGCAGTTACGGGGGACAAATTTACAATGAGCAGTTCTTC. Translated: CASSYGGQIYNEQFF. This chain uses TRBV6-5 with TRBJ2-1, with D maybe TRBD1 (6 bases). The CDR3 runs to 15 residues. Germline V gives CDR1 MNHEY, CDR2 SVGAGI. With 2 bases removed from V and 4 bases from J, the gap between germline ends came to 12 bases.

J is TRBJ2-1 and V is TRBV7-6; no clear D. Deletions cut 5 bases from V and 2 bases from J, with 4 bases between. Germline-derived CDR1 and CDR2 are SGHVS and FNYEAQ. The CDR3 spans 12 residues. CDR3 sequence: CASSATYNEQFF. CDR3 bases: TGTGCCAGCAGCGCGACCTACAATGAGCAGTTCTTC.

There are a few counts of this clone. The V and J genes are TRBV28 and TRBJ2-7; 9 nucleotides match TRBD1. The CDR3 has 15 residues. Trimming removed 2 bases from V and 2 bases from J; junction bases left unmatched: 4. Looked up from germline, CDR1 is MDHEN and CDR2 is SYDVKM. CDR3 protein: CASSLVQGATYEQYF. CDR3 sequence (DNA): TGTGCCAGCAGTTTAGTACAGGGGGCCACCTACGAGCAGTACTTC.

This clone was observed a handful of times. The chain combines TRBV7-9 with TRBJ2-3; D may be TRBD2 (6 bases). This CDR3 spans 15 amino acids. Germline V gene data show CDR1 as SEHNR and CDR2 as FQNEAQ (reference sequence). V lost 5 bases and J 2 bases, leaving 14 bases between the germline ends. CDR3 nucleotides: TGTGCCAGCAGCCGGGGGTGGGCAGACACAGATACGCAGTATTTT. This codes for CASSRGWADTDTQYF. Variable domain in full (rest from reference TRBV7-9 and TRBJ2-3): DTGVSQNPRHKITKRGQNVTFRCDPISEHNRLYWYRQTLGQGPEFLTYFQNEAQLEKSRLLSDRFSAERPKGSFSTLEIQRTEQGDSAMYLCASSRGWADTDTQYFGPGTRLTVL.

This chain links TRBV5-4 with TRBJ1-2; TRBD1 matches 9 bases. The CDR3 extends over 13 amino acids. V dropped 4 bases and J dropped 6; count of bases not matched to a gene: 4. Per the germline V gene, CDR1 is SGHNT and CDR2 is YYREEE (reference sequence). The chain's CDR3 is CASSKRDRDGYTF. The CDR3 DNA follows: TGTGCCAGCAGCAAACGGGACAGGGATGGCTACACCTTC.

V and J are TRBV2 and TRBJ2-7; D perhaps matches TRBD2 (6 bases). V dropped 1 base and J dropped 2 bases, with 12 bases sitting between them. Germline loops: CDR1 SNHLY, CDR2 FYNNEI. There are 15 residues in the CDR3. This CDR3 reads CASSEEEGPPYEQYF. In DNA form, the CDR3 reads TGTGCCAGCAGTGAAGAGGAGGGACCTCCCTACGAGCAGTACTTC.

The chain employs TRBV5-1 and TRBJ2-7; 8 nucleotides agree with TRBD1. Germline trimming cut 4 bases from V and 5 bases from J; bases unmatched to any gene: 14. This CDR3 contains 16 residues. The germline gives CDR1 SGHRS, CDR2 YFSETQ. The DNA of the CDR3 is TGCGCCAGCAGCCACAAGCCCGGGACAGGTAGCCACGAGCAGTACTTC. The encoded protein is CASSHKPGTGSHEQYF.

This chain uses TRBV27 with TRBJ1-5, with unresolved D. Germline V gene data show CDR1 as MNHEY and CDR2 as SMNVEV (reference sequence). V was trimmed by 3 bases and J by 6 bases, leaving 15 bases between them. This CDR3 spans 15 amino acids. The CDR3 region is CASSLSPVSGQPQHF. CDR3 nucleotides: TGTGCCAGCAGTTTGTCTCCGGTTAGTGGTCAGCCCCAGCATTTT.

V usage is TRBV12-5 and J usage is TRBJ2-7, with TRBD1 matching over 7 bases. Trimming at V came to 1 base and at J to 3 bases, leaving 0 bases not matched to a gene. The CDR3 runs 13 residues. Per germline, CDR1 LGHNT and CDR2 FRNRAP. The CDR3 is CASGLDRGYEQYF. CDR3 coding DNA: TGTGCTAGTGGTTTGGACAGGGGCTACGAGCAGTACTTC.

CDR3 in amino acids: CASSDQGVRNTEAFF. The CDR3 DNA follows: TGTGCCAGCAGTGATCAGGGCGTTCGGAACACTGAAGCTTTCTTT. The gene calls are TRBV2 and TRBJ1-1; maybe TRBD1 (5 bases). The CDR3 contains 15 residues. V lost 3 bases, J lost 1 base, and 12 bases lay in between. CDR1 is SNHLY and CDR2 is FYNNEI in the germline V gene.